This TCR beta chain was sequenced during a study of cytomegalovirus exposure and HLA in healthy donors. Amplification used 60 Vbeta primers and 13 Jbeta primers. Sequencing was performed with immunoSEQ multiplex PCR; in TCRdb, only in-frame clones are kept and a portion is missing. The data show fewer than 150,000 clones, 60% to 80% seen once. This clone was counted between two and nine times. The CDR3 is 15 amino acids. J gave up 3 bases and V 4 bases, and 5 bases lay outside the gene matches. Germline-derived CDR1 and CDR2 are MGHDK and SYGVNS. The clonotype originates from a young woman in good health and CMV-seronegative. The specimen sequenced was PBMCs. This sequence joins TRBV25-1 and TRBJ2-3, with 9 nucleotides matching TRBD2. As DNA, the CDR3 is TGTGCCAGCAGTGCGCGCGGGGGGGCTACAGATACGCAGTATTTT. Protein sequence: CASSARGGATDTQYF.